This T cell receptor beta chain appears in the sequencing data of a study of blood T cell repertoires in COVID-19. At the level of the study: COVID-19 samples, acute and convalescent, were from the United States, Italy and Spain. PBMCs, B-cell-depleted T cells, or T cells were the source of the cDNA or gDNA that made up the material.

Authors' processing steps: Using reference gene primer amplification, nucleated cell counts were estimated. Clones were read by immunoSEQ multiplex PCR, and TCRdb kept only the in-frame ones, dropping some. The DNA was the basis for D and trimming; V, J and clone size are from that table. The sample has approximately 100,000 clones; 70% to 85% are singletons. V lost 0 bases, J lost 4 bases, and 4 bases stayed unmatched. The germline V gene has CDR1 LGHNA and CDR2 YSLEER. The CDR3 contains 15 residues. The chain has TRBV4-3 and TRBJ1-2, with 8 bases that match TRBD1. This sequence originates from a man aged 70 or older with acute or convalescent COVID-19. Source material: peripheral blood. The CDR3 coding sequence is TGCGCCAGCAGCCAAGAGGCCAGGGGGCCCTATGGCTACACCTTC. Translating it yields CASSQEARGPYGYTF.